In its sample, the clone carrying this T cell receptor beta chain was seen many times. V was clipped by 5 bases and J by 11 bases; unmatched bases: 6. Per the germline V gene, CDR1 is SQVTM and CDR2 is ANQGSEA. This CDR3 contains 11 residues. The sample is drawn from a study of early T cells in non-severe SARS-CoV-2 infection. TCRdb itself ran the 5' RACE reads through MiXCR, one entry per CDR3 protein. The table lists under 70,000 distinct CDR3 sequences, roughly 12% of them singletons. The V and J genes are TRBV29-1 and TRBJ2-3; TRBD1 matches 8 bases. The sample taken for sequencing was whole blood. This sequence was found in an adult who was a healthcare worker with PCR-confirmed SARS-CoV-2 infection or an uninfected control (not recorded which). For the CDR3, the DNA is TGCAGCGTTACGGGCGGGACAGGGCAGTATTTT. This sequence encodes CSVTGGTGQYF.